Below, 7 T cell receptor beta chains from the same sample are listed, as sequenced in a study of shared clonotypes between healthy human individuals. TCRdb's copy holds only in-frame clones and misses some; the assay was immunoSEQ multiplex PCR. This table holds some 1 million clones, 60% to 80% found once. Sample: memory CD4+ T cells sorted from blood. Subset specified: CD45RA-negative fraction. These receptors were taken from a man aged 18-30 years in good health.

The gene calls are TRBV5-1 and TRBJ1-4; tentative D call: TRBD1 (6 bases). CDR1 and CDR2 (germline): SGHRS, YFSETQ. Trimming cost V 0 bases and J 7 bases, with 10 bases left between them. The CDR3 length is 14 residues. DNA for the CDR3: TGCGCCAGCAGCTTGGCAGGGGTTGGTGAAAAACTGTTTTTT. Translation: CASSLAGVGEKLFF.

This chain connects TRBV7-9 to TRBJ1-5, with no clear D. Germline V gene data show CDR1 as SEHNR and CDR2 as FQNEAQ (reference sequence). V lost 5 bases and J 4 bases, leaving 12 bases between the germline ends. The CDR3 totals 14 residues. The CDR3 DNA reads TGTGCCAGCAGCCACTATCAAAGTAATCAGCCCCAGCATTTT. Amino acid sequence: CASSHYQSNQPQHF.

The chain employs TRBV18 and TRBJ2-6; TRBD1 is a possible D gene (6 bases). Germline V gene data show CDR1 as KGHSH and CDR2 as LQKENI. V dropped 4 bases and J dropped 0 bases, with 19 bases sitting between them. There are 19 residues in the CDR3. DNA of the CDR3: TGTGCCAGCTCACTCTCCCCGGGGCAGGGGAGCTCTGGGGCCAACGTCCTGACTTTC. Protein product: CASSLSPGQGSSGANVLTF.

The V call is TRBV10-2, the J call TRBJ1-5; D is uncertain. Between the trimmed V and J ends, which lost 4 bases and 0 bases, there was a span of 10 bases. Germline V gene lookup returns CDR1 WSHSY and CDR2 SAAADI. The CDR3 is made up of 15 amino acids. The CDR3 is CASSVRADSNQPQHF. Written as DNA, the CDR3 is TGCGCCAGCAGTGTTAGGGCTGATAGCAATCAGCCCCAGCATTTT.

This clone was observed a few times. The chain is built from TRBV19 and TRBJ2-2; 10 nucleotides align to TRBD1. Germline assignment: CDR1 LNHDA and CDR2 SQIVND (reference sequence). This CDR3 has 15 amino acids. V dropped 8 bases and J dropped 5; count of bases not matched to a gene: 8. CDR3 region: CASDEGQGWTGELFF. The DNA for the CDR3 is TGTGCCAGTGACGAGGGACAGGGGTGGACCGGGGAGCTGTTTTTT.

The chain has TRBV30 and TRBJ1-2; D might be TRBD1 (6 bases). The CDR3 runs 13 residues. V lost 7 bases and J lost 3, with 15 bases in between. CDR1 is GTSNPN and CDR2 is SVGIG in the germline V gene (reference sequence). The CDR3 nucleotides read TGTGCCTTCTCAGGACAGTTCTACTATGGCTACACCTTC. It is translated as CAFSGQFYYGYTF.

A note on this clone: This clone may be a read error of a much larger clone one base away. This sample includes further DNA sequences coding for the same CDR3. The chain uses TRBV5-1 and TRBJ1-1, with no clear D. Germline V CDR1 and CDR2: SGHRS, YFSETQ. The CDR3 totals 11 residues. V lost 5 bases to trimming and J lost 1 base, with 3 bases between them. The CDR3 spells CASRGNTEAFF. CDR3 nucleotide sequence: TGCGCCAGCAGGGGGAACACTGAAGCTTTCTTT.